One sample yielded the 15 T cell receptor beta chains listed below, sequenced in a study of T-cell reconstitution after alpha-beta-depleted transplantation in children. Unique molecular identifiers were incorporated during preparation of the TCRbeta library. One entry per CDR3 protein results from TCRdb running MiXCR on the PCR reads. Counted here are about 350,000 distinct CDR3 sequences, 15% to 20% occurring once; the ten biggest clones make up around 43%. The source material was PBMCs, mostly from graft donor cells, sampled 360 days after TCRalphabeta/CD19-depleted stem cell transplant. The source is a male patient between 2 and 10 years old who had a stem cell transplant for acute lymphoblastic leukemia, so the T cells may come from the graft donor.

Only a few counts were recorded for this clonotype. This chain links TRBV20-1 with TRBJ1-1; 7 bases match TRBD1. CDR1 DFQATT and CDR2 SNEGSKA come from the germline V gene (reference sequence). V shed 5 bases, J shed 4 bases, and the junction held 7 bases outside the gene matches. This CDR3 comprises 13 residues. DNA of the CDR3: TGCAGTGCTTTAACAGGGGTGGGCACTGAAGCTTTCTTT. Protein: CSALTGVGTEAFF.

This clonotype has more than one count but fewer than ten. V and J are TRBV20-1 and TRBJ2-3; 8 bases are a match to TRBD2. V gave up 1 base and J gave up 7 bases; unmatched junction bases: 4. The CDR3 contains 13 residues. The V gene's germline CDR1 is DFQATT and CDR2 SNEGSKA (reference sequence). In DNA form, the CDR3 reads TGCAGTGCTAGAGCGGGAGGGCGAAATACGCAGTATTTT. Amino acids: CSARAGGRNTQYF.

The chain links TRBV5-6 to TRBJ2-1, with 7 bases identical to TRBD1. The CDR3 sequence is 14 residues long. Per the germline V gene, CDR1 is SGHDT and CDR2 is YYEEEE. V was pared by 3 bases and J by 1 base, with 1 base of the junction left unmatched. The CDR3 is CASSWDRSYNEQFF. In DNA, the CDR3 is TGTGCCAGCAGCTGGGACAGATCCTACAATGAGCAGTTCTTC.

There are many counts of this clonotype. This chain connects TRBV12-3 or TRBV12-4 to TRBJ1-2; tentatively, D is TRBD1 (5 bases). V was cut by 3 bases and J by 3 bases, with 8 bases left in between. This CDR3 has 13 residues. CDR3 DNA: TGTGCCAGCAGTTTGGGCAGGGACTATGGCTACACCTTC. This codes for CASSLGRDYGYTF.

This clonotype was counted between two and nine times. The V and J genes are TRBV5-1 and TRBJ2-1; D is perhaps TRBD2 (5 bases). The CDR3 covers 14 residues. Germline values: CDR1 SGHRS, CDR2 YFSETQ. The V end lost 7 bases, the J end lost 5 bases, and 16 bases lay between the germline ends. In DNA form, the CDR3 reads TGCGCCAGCGGAGGTGGCGGGTTTAACAATGAGCAGTTCTTC. Protein: CASGGGGFNNEQFF. Full variable domain (rest looked up from reference TRBV5-1 and TRBJ2-1): KAGVTQTPRYLIKTRGQQVTLSCSPISGHRSVSWYQQTPGQGLQFLFEYFSETQRNKGNFPGRFSGRQFSNSRSEMNVSTLELGDSALYLCASGGGGFNNEQFFGPGTRLTVL.

This clonotype was observed a few times. The chain couples TRBV6-5 to TRBJ2-7, with D possibly TRBD1 on 5 matching bases. This CDR3 is built from 12 residues. From germline, CDR1 is MNHEY and CDR2 SVGAGI. Trimming left V 2 bases short and J 12 bases short, with 14 bases between. The CDR3 coding sequence is TGTGCCAGCAGTTACCACCAAGGGGAAAGGTACTTC. Translating gives CASSYHQGERYF.

This clonotype has just a few counts. The chain recombines TRBV12-3 or TRBV12-4 with TRBJ2-1; 7 bases align to TRBD2. The length of the CDR3 is 13 residues. V trimming: 5 bases; J trimming: 8 bases; junction bases outside the gene matches: 6. CDR3 residues: CASSPSGDDEQFF. CDR3 in DNA: TGTGCCAGCAGTCCTAGCGGCGACGATGAGCAGTTCTTC.

The rearrangement uses TRBV5-1 and TRBJ2-3; 11 bases match TRBD2. Germline CDR1 and CDR2: SGHRS and YFSETQ. V lost 4 bases, J lost 2 bases, and 6 bases stayed unmatched. CDR3 length: 16 amino acids. In nucleotides, the CDR3 is TGCGCCAGCAGCCCCGTAGCGGGAGGGATCACAGATACGCAGTATTTT. Translated, it gives CASSPVAGGITDTQYF.

This chain connects TRBV24-1 to TRBJ2-5; a possible D gene is TRBD2 (5 bases). Germline CDR1 is KGHDR and CDR2 is SFDVKD. The germline V and J ends were trimmed by 0 bases and 4 bases, with 5 bases remaining between them. This CDR3 comprises 13 residues. The CDR3 region is CATSDLRGETQYF. DNA of the CDR3: TGTGCCACCAGTGATTTGCGGGGAGAGACCCAGTACTTC.

This clonotype was detected only a few times. J is TRBJ2-3 and V is TRBV24-1, with 12 positions matching TRBD2. V was clipped by 4 bases and J by 2 bases; unmatched bases: 9. Germline V gene data show CDR1 as KGHDR and CDR2 as SFDVKD. The CDR3 has 18 residues. DNA for the CDR3: TGTGCCACCAGTGACCAACGGACTAGCGGGATCCTCACAGATACGCAGTATTTT. As protein: CATSDQRTSGILTDTQYF.

The chain uses TRBV28 and TRBJ2-1; no clear D gene. The germline V gene has CDR1 MDHEN and CDR2 SYDVKM. The V end lost 2 bases, the J end lost 4 bases, and 9 bases lay between the germline ends. The CDR3 length is 14 residues. The CDR3 loop is CASSLTLDYNEQFF. The CDR3 DNA follows: TGTGCCAGCAGTTTAACCCTGGATTACAATGAGCAGTTCTTC.

There are many counts of this clonotype. This rearrangement joins TRBV29-1 to TRBJ2-5, with a possible D match to TRBD2 (6 bases). The CDR3 runs 18 residues. Germline V gene sequence: CDR1 SQVTM, CDR2 ANQGSEA. The V end was cut by 0 bases, the J end by 5 bases, with 25 bases between. This chain's CDR3 is CSVEDGWDWEGLRETQYF. The CDR3 nucleotides are TGCAGCGTTGAAGATGGATGGGACTGGGAAGGCTTGCGGGAGACCCAGTACTTC. The full variable domain, rest sourced from reference TRBV29-1 and TRBJ2-5, is SAVISQKPSRDICQRGTSLTIQCQVDSQVTMMFWYRQQPGQSLTLIATANQGSEATYESGFVIDKFPISRPNLTFSTLTVSNMSPEDSSIYLCSVEDGWDWEGLRETQYFGPGTRLLVL.

The chain employs TRBV10-3 and TRBJ2-7, with D possibly being TRBD1 or TRBD2 (6 bases each). Looked up from germline, CDR1 is ENHRY and CDR2 is SYGVKD. Trimming shortened V by 6 bases and J by 6 bases, and 24 bases separated the two germline ends. The CDR3 is 16 amino acids. The CDR3 loop is CAIRGAGGSGAGEQYF. The CDR3 DNA is TGTGCCATCAGGGGGGCCGGAGGATCGGGAGCTGGCGAGCAGTACTTC.

This clonotype occurred a few times. The chain links TRBV6-2 or TRBV6-3 to TRBJ1-5; D perhaps matches TRBD1 (5 bases). The CDR3 has 14 residues. V lost 7 bases and J lost 4, with 14 bases in between. Germline V gene data show CDR1 as MNHEY and CDR2 as SVGEGT. CDR3 protein: CASTNGTPNQPQHF. The CDR3, as DNA: TGTGCCAGCACCAACGGGACTCCGAATCAGCCCCAGCATTTT.

The table lists this clonotype with many counts. This sequence joins TRBV19 and TRBJ1-5; D gene uncertain. Germline values: CDR1 LNHDA, CDR2 SQIVND (reference sequence). V was pared by 0 bases and J by 12 bases, with 9 bases between. This CDR3 has 12 amino acids. The CDR3 is CASSIDREVQHF. The CDR3 DNA sequence: TGTGCCAGTAGTATAGATCGTGAGGTCCAGCATTTT.